Each of the 12 T cell receptor beta chains below was sequenced from the same sample in a study of blood T cell repertoires in COVID-19. The data were produced by immunoSEQ multiplex PCR, yet TCRdb's version contains in-frame clones alone and is incomplete. The repertoire holds approximately 330,000 clones, about 91% seen once, with more than 7.5% in the top ten. Sequencing was carried out using peripheral blood. These receptors all come from a man younger than 40 with COVID-19, enrolled during active disease.

This chain links TRBV5-1 with TRBJ2-2, with 13 positions matching TRBD2. Germline values: CDR1 SGHRS, CDR2 YFSETQ. Unmatched junction bases numbered 3, after V lost 4 bases and J lost 0 bases. There are 17 residues in the CDR3. The CDR3 region has the DNA TGCGCCAGCAGCAAAGGGACTAGCGGGACGAACACCGGGGAGCTGTTTTTT. Residues: CASSKGTSGTNTGELFF. Full variable domain (remainder filled in from reference TRBV5-1 and TRBJ2-2): KAGVTQTPRYLIKTRGQQVTLSCSPISGHRSVSWYQQTPGQGLQFLFEYFSETQRNKGNFPGRFSGRQFSNSRSEMNVSTLELGDSALYLCASSKGTSGTNTGELFFGEGSRLTVL.

The rearrangement links TRBV28 to TRBJ2-3; a weak D match, TRBD2 (5 bases). The germline gives CDR1 MDHEN, CDR2 SYDVKM. The CDR3 covers 14 residues. V lost 5 bases and J lost 6, with 15 bases in between. The CDR3 DNA sequence: TGTGCCAGCAGTCCCGGGAAGGCCCCGGATACGCAGTATTTT. This sequence encodes CASSPGKAPDTQYF.

The CDR3 DNA is TGTGCCAGCAGCTTTCCCAGGGGCGGCGAGCAGTACTTC. Translating gives CASSFPRGGEQYF. The rearrangement joins TRBV7-9 to TRBJ2-7, with D tentatively TRBD1 (6 bases). V was clipped by 3 bases and J by 6 bases, with 12 bases between them. There are 13 residues in the CDR3. Germline V lookup: CDR1 SEHNR, CDR2 FQNEAQ (reference sequence).

The rearrangement joins TRBV7-2 to TRBJ2-2; 7 bases align to TRBD2. Per the germline V gene, CDR1 is SGHTA and CDR2 is FQGNSA. V lost 4 bases and J lost 4; bases outside the gene matches: 6. This CDR3 region has 15 residues. The CDR3 nucleotides read TGTGCCAGCAGCTACCGGGACTACAGCACCGGGGAGCTGTTTTTT. Its translation: CASSYRDYSTGELFF. The whole variable domain, filled in from reference TRBV7-2 and TRBJ2-2, reads GAGVSQSPSNKVTEKGKDVELRCDPISGHTALYWYRQSLGQGLEFLIYFQGNSAPDKSGLPSDRFSAERTGGSVSTLTIQRTQQEDSAVYLCASSYRDYSTGELFFGEGSRLTVL.

The chain employs TRBV19 and TRBJ1-2; D is undetermined. CDR1 is LNHDA and CDR2 is SQIVND in the germline V gene (reference sequence). Trimming removed 7 bases at V and 6 bases at J, with 18 bases between. CDR3 length equals 14 residues. The CDR3 region is CASTSFDVRDGYTF. Here the CDR3 DNA reads TGTGCCAGTACCTCCTTTGACGTTCGGGATGGCTACACCTTC.

The V call is TRBV19, the J call TRBJ2-5; D is possibly TRBD1 (5 bases). CDR1 is LNHDA and CDR2 is SQIVND in the germline V gene (reference sequence). Trimming took off 4 bases at V and 1 base at J, with 16 bases between the two ends. The CDR3 is made up of 16 amino acids. The CDR3 loop reads CASSTPTLRAQETQYF. Here the CDR3 DNA reads TGTGCCAGTAGTACCCCAACCCTCAGGGCCCAAGAGACCCAGTACTTC.

The V gene is TRBV4-2, the J gene TRBJ2-2, with 11 bases aligning to TRBD2. Trimming removed 2 bases from V and 0 bases from J; junction bases left unmatched: 8. Germline V gene lookup returns CDR1 LGHNA and CDR2 YNFKEQ. There are 19 residues in the CDR3. CDR3 region: CASSQSGLAEAANTGELFF. The CDR3 DNA reads TGTGCCAGCAGCCAATCGGGACTAGCGGAGGCCGCGAACACCGGGGAGCTGTTTTTT.

The rearrangement links TRBV6-6 to TRBJ2-6; a weak D match, TRBD1 (6 bases). Trimming removed 4 bases from V and 2 bases from J, with 12 bases in between. CDR3 length: 16 residues. Looked up from germline, CDR1 is MNHNY and CDR2 is SVGAGI (reference sequence). The chain's CDR3 is CASSSGVTAGANVLTF. Here the CDR3 DNA reads TGTGCCAGCAGTTCAGGGGTAACGGCTGGGGCCAACGTCCTGACTTTC.

The rearrangement links TRBV3-1 (or the pseudogene TRBV3-2) to TRBJ2-7; 9 bases are shared with TRBD1. The length of the CDR3 is 16 residues. V lost 4 bases, J lost 2 bases, and 9 bases stayed unmatched. CDR1 and CDR2 from the germline V gene are LGHDT and YNNKEL (reference sequence). For the CDR3, the DNA is TGTGCCAGCAGCCCCCCCCCGGGACAGGGAACCTACGAGCAGTACTTC. This gives the protein CASSPPPGQGTYEQYF.

J is TRBJ2-5 and V is TRBV7-7; 8 bases are a match to TRBD2. The germline V gene encodes CDR1 SSHAT and CDR2 FNYEAQ (reference sequence). The junction had 5 bases not matched to a gene; V was cut back by 0 bases and J by 5 bases. There are 15 residues in the CDR3. The CDR3 sequence is CASSLAYERGETQYF. In DNA form, the CDR3 reads TGTGCCAGCAGCTTAGCGTATGAGCGGGGGGAGACCCAGTACTTC.

This clone was seen just once. The rearrangement uses TRBV6-5 and TRBJ2-4; D call uncertain. In germline, CDR1 is MNHEY, CDR2 SVGAGI. Trimming stripped 6 bases from V and 2 bases from J, with 14 bases between. The CDR3 is 15 amino acids. CDR3 sequence reads: CASSPLTVSKNIQYF. CDR3 bases: TGTGCCAGCAGCCCCCTAACAGTTTCCAAAAACATTCAGTACTTC.

The V gene is TRBV19, the J gene TRBJ2-1; D perhaps matches TRBD2 (5 bases). CDR3 size: 18 residues. In germline, CDR1 is LNHDA, CDR2 SQIVND (reference sequence). Trimming took off 0 bases at V and 0 bases at J, with 15 bases between the two ends. For the CDR3, the DNA is TGTGCCAGTAGTATAGATCCCCAGGACTGGAGCTCCTACAATGAGCAGTTCTTC. Protein product: CASSIDPQDWSSYNEQFF.